These 28 T cell receptor beta chains share one sample of origin, sequenced in a study of shared clonotypes between healthy human individuals. CD45RO-negative CD8 cells positively selected for CCR7 made up the naive population, which excluded terminally differentiated effector memory CD45RA+ cells. Method: immunoSEQ multiplex PCR; TCRdb's copy keeps in-frame clones and lacks some. This table has about 700,000 clones, 92% appearing once. The specimen sequenced was naive CD8+ T cells sorted from blood. These receptors were obtained from a man younger than 45 in good health.

CDR3 nucleotides: TGTGCCAGCAGCTTAGCCGGGCCGTTCAATGAGCAGTTCTTC. Translation gives CASSLAGPFNEQFF. This rearrangement joins TRBV7-9 to TRBJ2-1; no firm D call. Per germline, CDR1 SEHNR and CDR2 FQNEAQ (reference sequence). This CDR3 is 14 amino acids long. V was pared by 0 bases and J by 6 bases, with 9 bases between.

This clone was detected once. The CDR3 protein is CASIIVSGTYNEQFF. CDR3 in DNA: TGTGCCAGCATTATCGTTAGCGGGACCTACAATGAGCAGTTCTTC. The gene calls are TRBV2 and TRBJ2-1; 8 nucleotides align to TRBD2. CDR1 SNHLY and CDR2 FYNNEI come from the germline V gene. The CDR3 sequence is 15 residues long. The ends lost 7 bases at V and 2 bases at J; junction bases unmatched: 7.

The chain employs TRBV5-6 and TRBJ2-1; D is uncertain. V dropped 0 bases and J dropped 8 bases, with 9 bases sitting between them. The CDR3 sequence is 13 residues long. Germline V gene sequence: CDR1 SGHDT, CDR2 YYEEEE. The CDR3 sequence: CASSLAASDEQFF. The CDR3 DNA follows: TGTGCCAGCAGCTTGGCCGCGAGCGATGAGCAGTTCTTC.

The rearrangement links TRBV4-1 to TRBJ2-7; D remains ambiguous. V was clipped by 0 bases and J by 2 bases, with 11 bases between them. This CDR3 comprises 15 residues. The germline V gene has CDR1 MGHRA and CDR2 YSYEKL. CDR3: CASSQEGGTTYEQYF. CDR3 coding DNA: TGCGCCAGCAGCCAAGAGGGCGGCACAACCTACGAGCAGTACTTC.

This chain links TRBV13 with TRBJ1-2, with unresolved D. V lost 8 bases and J lost 4, with 8 bases in between. Germline V CDR1 and CDR2: PRHDT, FYEKMQ (reference sequence). The CDR3 consists of 11 residues. The CDR3 nucleotides are TGTGCCAGCCGGGTCGGCTATGGCTACACCTTC. Translation gives CASRVGYGYTF.

This clone came up once. The chain has TRBV9 and TRBJ1-3; 7 bases align to TRBD1. Germline V CDR1 and CDR2: SGDLS, YYNGEE. This CDR3 contains 16 residues. After removal of 3 bases from V and 7 bases from J, the junction contained 13 bases not matched to a gene. CDR3: CASSAGTADFGNTIYF. In DNA, the CDR3 is TGTGCCAGCAGCGCCGGGACAGCTGACTTTGGGAACACCATATATTTT.

V usage is TRBV4-2 and J usage is TRBJ2-1; 8 nucleotides line up with TRBD2. The CDR3 is 18 residues long. Germline CDR1 reads LGHNA; CDR2 reads YNFKEQ. V lost 1 base to trimming and J lost 6 bases; unmatched junction nucleotides: 14. The CDR3 sequence: CASSQGGGRQGVANEQFF. CDR3 bases: TGTGCCAGCAGCCAAGGGGGCGGGAGGCAGGGTGTGGCCAATGAGCAGTTCTTC.

The chain uses TRBV12-5 and TRBJ1-1; 10 bases match TRBD1. CDR1 is LGHNT and CDR2 is FRNRAP in the germline V gene. This CDR3 has 18 amino acids. The ends lost 0 bases at V and 7 bases at J; junction bases unmatched: 14. The CDR3 DNA reads as TGTGCTAGTGGTTTGGTAGTGGTTGGGACAGGGGTTCTACTTGAAGCTTTCTTT. Translated: CASGLVVVGTGVLLEAFF.

V gene TRBV27 combines with J gene TRBJ2-7, with D maybe TRBD2 (5 bases). The germline V gene encodes CDR1 MNHEY and CDR2 SMNVEV (reference sequence). The CDR3 is 14 residues long. Deletions cut 3 bases from V and 1 base from J, with 10 bases between. The CDR3 sequence is CASSFTSASYEQYF. The CDR3 DNA reads as TGTGCCAGCAGTTTCACTAGTGCTTCCTACGAGCAGTACTTC.

This sequence joins TRBV6-5 and TRBJ1-4, with TRBD1 matching 10 bases. The ends lost 5 bases at V and 12 bases at J; junction bases unmatched: 9. The CDR3 contains 14 residues. CDR1 and CDR2 from the germline V gene are MNHEY and SVGAGI. The CDR3 is CASSPGTGASELFF. The CDR3 region has the DNA TGTGCCAGCAGTCCCGGGACAGGGGCCAGTGAACTGTTTTTT.

The chain carries TRBV5-6 and TRBJ2-1; D unclear. Germline loops: CDR1 SGHDT, CDR2 YYEEEE. Trimming removed 4 bases at V and 9 bases at J, with 8 bases between. The CDR3 covers 11 residues. The CDR3 DNA is TGTGCCAGCAGCCTCGTGGTTGAGCAGTTCTTC. Protein product: CASSLVVEQFF.

The V gene is TRBV29-1, the J gene TRBJ1-2, with 10 bases aligning to TRBD1. Germline trimming cut 6 bases from V and 4 bases from J; bases unmatched to any gene: 2. CDR1 is SQVTM and CDR2 is ANQGSEA in the germline V gene. CDR3 length: 12 amino acids. This CDR3 reads CSVDRGPYGYTF. CDR3 nucleotides: TGCAGCGTCGACAGGGGGCCCTATGGCTACACCTTC. The complete variable domain, with remaining parts taken from reference TRBV29-1 and TRBJ1-2, reads SAVISQKPSRDICQRGTSLTIQCQVDSQVTMMFWYRQQPGQSLTLIATANQGSEATYESGFVIDKFPISRPNLTFSTLTVSNMSPEDSSIYLCSVDRGPYGYTFGSGTRLTVV.

The chain joins TRBV7-8 to TRBJ2-7; a possible D gene is TRBD1 (5 bases). This CDR3 comprises 13 residues. Deletions cut 3 bases from V and 7 bases from J, with 13 bases between. Germline CDR1 and CDR2: SGHVS and FQNEAQ. The CDR3 loop reads CASSFRVFGEQYF. CDR3 DNA sequence: TGTGCCAGCAGCTTCAGGGTATTCGGGGAGCAGTACTTC. The complete variable domain, with remaining parts taken from reference TRBV7-8 and TRBJ2-7, reads GAGVSQSPRYKVAKRGQDVALRCDPISGHVSLFWYQQALGQGPEFLTYFQNEAQLDKSGLPSDRFFAERPEGSVSTLKIQRTQQEDSAVYLCASSFRVFGEQYFGPGTRLTVT.

With regard to this clone: This specimen includes other DNA sequences encoding the same CDR3. V is TRBV4-1 and J is TRBJ2-7; a weak D match, TRBD1 (7 bases). The V gene's germline CDR1 is MGHRA and CDR2 YSYEKL. The CDR3 runs to 14 residues. V lost 1 base and J 2 bases, leaving 9 bases between the germline ends. As DNA, the CDR3 is TGCGCCAGCAGCCAAGCAGGGGGGACCTACGAGCAGTACTTC. The encoded protein is CASSQAGGTYEQYF.

The chain employs TRBV18 and TRBJ1-2, with D tentatively TRBD1 (6 bases). V was pared by 3 bases and J by 0 bases, with 11 bases between. CDR1 and CDR2 (germline): KGHSH, LQKENI. CDR3 length: 15 amino acids. CDR3 sequence: CASSPTGAANYGYTF. In DNA form, the CDR3 reads TGTGCCAGCTCACCGACAGGCGCAGCTAACTATGGCTACACCTTC.

The chain is built from TRBV2 and TRBJ2-5; no clear D gene. CDR1 is SNHLY and CDR2 is FYNNEI in the germline V gene. CDR3 size: 14 residues. The V end was cut by 2 bases, the J end by 1 base, with 8 bases between. CDR3 sequence: CASSETPRQETQYF. The CDR3 bases are TGTGCCAGCAGTGAAACACCTCGCCAAGAGACCCAGTACTTC.

This chain links TRBV18 with TRBJ2-7, with 9 nucleotides matching TRBD1. Germline V gene data show CDR1 as KGHSH and CDR2 as LQKENI. CDR3 length: 14 amino acids. The trim removed 4 bases at V and 6 bases at J, leaving 7 bases unmatched. CDR3 in DNA: TGTGCCAGCTCACTTGGACAGGGGTGGCGCGAGCAGTACTTC. Its protein product is CASSLGQGWREQYF.

In this sample, this clone turned up once. The V call is TRBV5-4, the J call TRBJ2-1, with D uncertain. V was clipped by 1 base and J by 0 bases, with 11 bases between them. The CDR3 has 16 residues. Germline V gene lookup returns CDR1 SGHNT and CDR2 YYREEE (reference sequence). This CDR3 is CASSLKYESSYNEQFF. CDR3 DNA: TGTGCCAGCAGCTTGAAGTACGAAAGCTCCTACAATGAGCAGTTCTTC.

For this clone: Its ends do not fully match the called genes, so a read error is possible. The gene calls are TRBV9 and TRBJ2-1; 11 bases agree with TRBD2. CDR3 size: 14 residues. Germline V lookup: CDR1 SGDLS, CDR2 YYNGEE. The CDR3 loop reads CTTRPTSGKIEQFF. Here the CDR3 DNA reads TGCACCACACGCCCGACTAGCGGGAAGATTGAGCAGTTCTTC. The variable domain in full, with the rest retrieved from reference TRBV9 and TRBJ2-1, is DSGVTQTPKHLITATGQRVTLRCSPRSGDLSVYWYQQSLDQGLQFLIQYYNGEERAKGNILERFSAQQFPDLHSELNLSSLELGDSALYFCTTRPTSGKIEQFFGPGTRLTVL.

A few counts support this clone. Other DNA sequences in this sample translate to the same CDR3. The CDR3 nucleotides read TGTGCCAGCAGTCTGATCTACGAGCAGTACTTC. Its protein product is CASSLIYEQYF. The chain has TRBV28 and TRBJ2-7; D is unclear. Trimming removed 5 bases from V and 3 bases from J, with 5 bases in between. Germline loops: CDR1 MDHEN, CDR2 SYDVKM. The CDR3 is made up of 11 amino acids.

With regard to this clone: Other nucleotide sequences from this sample produce the same CDR3. V usage is TRBV19 and J usage is TRBJ2-1; D might be TRBD2 (5 bases). This CDR3 comprises 15 residues. Germline CDR1 and CDR2: LNHDA and SQIVND (reference sequence). With 3 bases removed from V and 0 bases from J, the gap between germline ends came to 9 bases. CDR3 nucleotide sequence: TGTGCCAGTAGTATCCTGGGGAGCTCCTACAATGAGCAGTTCTTC. Residues: CASSILGSSYNEQFF. The full variable domain, completed using reference TRBV19 and TRBJ2-1, is DGGITQSPKYLFRKEGQNVTLSCEQNLNHDAMYWYRQDPGQGLRLIYYSQIVNDFQKGDIAEGYSVSREKKESFPLTVTSAQKNPTAFYLCASSILGSSYNEQFFGPGTRLTVL.

This CDR3 is CASSTRTGGGYNEQFF. The CDR3 DNA reads TGTGCCAGCAGCACGCGGACAGGGGGAGGCTACAATGAGCAGTTCTTC. The genes are TRBV9 and TRBJ2-1; 10 bases are shared with TRBD1. V was pared by 4 bases and J by 3 bases, with 7 bases of the junction left unmatched. The CDR3 consists of 16 residues. Germline CDR1 SGDLS, CDR2 YYNGEE.

Comments on this clone: Other DNA sequences in the sample encode the same CDR3. V gene TRBV27 combines with J gene TRBJ2-5, with D possibly being TRBD2 (5 bases). The germline CDR1 and CDR2 sequences are MNHEY and SMNVEV (reference sequence). V was trimmed by 5 bases and J by 5 bases, leaving 6 bases between them. There are 11 residues in the CDR3. The CDR3 DNA reads as TGTGCCAGCAGTCGGGGTGAGACCCAGTACTTC. It yields the protein CASSRGETQYF.

The V gene is TRBV7-2, the J gene TRBJ2-5, with a tentative D call TRBD1 (5 bases). CDR1 SGHTA and CDR2 FQGNSA come from the germline V gene. The CDR3 runs 14 residues. V was pared by 5 bases and J by 1 base, with 11 bases between. The CDR3 is CASSQRQLQETQYF. The CDR3 nucleotides read TGTGCCAGCAGCCAACGACAGCTCCAAGAGACCCAGTACTTC.

Note on this clone: The same CDR3 also results from other DNA sequences found in this sample. V is TRBV14 and J is TRBJ2-1; D unclear. Germline V lookup: CDR1 SGHDN, CDR2 FVKESK. This CDR3 comprises 12 residues. V was clipped by 4 bases and J by 0 bases, with 1 base between them. The CDR3 DNA sequence: TGTGCCAGCAGCCCCTCCTACAATGAGCAGTTCTTC. It codes for CASSPSYNEQFF. Together with reference TRBV14 and TRBJ2-1, the CDR3 gives the full variable domain: EAGVTQFPSHSVIEKGQTVTLRCDPISGHDNLYWYRRVMGKEIKFLLHFVKESKQDESGMPNNRFLAERTGGTYSTLKVQPAELEDSGVYFCASSPSYNEQFFGPGTRLTVL.

The chain joins TRBV28 to TRBJ2-7; 8 bases fit TRBD2. Germline CDR1 and CDR2: MDHEN and SYDVKM. V lost 4 bases to trimming and J lost 4 bases; unmatched junction nucleotides: 9. The CDR3 is 15 residues long. This CDR3 reads CASSSAGTRNYEQYF. The CDR3 nucleotides are TGTGCCAGCAGTTCGGCCGGGACTAGGAATTACGAGCAGTACTTC.

The V and J genes are TRBV7-2 and TRBJ1-2; D uncertain. The germline CDR1 and CDR2 sequences are SGHTA and FQGNSA. The V gene lost 3 bases and the J gene lost 5 bases, with 16 bases spanning the gap. This CDR3 has 15 amino acids. Here the CDR3 DNA reads TGTGCCAGCAGCTTTCCGGCCCTCCGCTTTTATGGCTACACCTTC. This translates into CASSFPALRFYGYTF. The full variable domain, rest sourced from reference TRBV7-2 and TRBJ1-2, is GAGVSQSPSNKVTEKGKDVELRCDPISGHTALYWYRQSLGQGLEFLIYFQGNSAPDKSGLPSDRFSAERTGGSVSTLTIQRTQQEDSAVYLCASSFPALRFYGYTFGSGTRLTVV.

This chain links TRBV7-8 with TRBJ2-3; 7 positions agree with TRBD2. Germline CDR1 and CDR2: SGHVS and FQNEAQ. The CDR3 totals 14 residues. The V gene end was trimmed by 6 bases and the J gene end by 2 bases; junction bases not matched to a gene: 5. The CDR3 sequence: CASRLWDYTDTQYF. The CDR3 DNA sequence: TGTGCCAGCAGGCTCTGGGACTACACAGATACGCAGTATTTT.